The following is a T cell receptor (beta chain) sequence with its context. Its target is unknown. This sample was included in a study of CD8 T cells in ankylosing spondylitis. Whole-study results and caveats: Several of the motif variants were reported before in synovial fluid and blood from reactive arthritis. There was reportedly significant enrichment of clones that were disease-linked in matched ankylosing spondylitis synovial fluid. Ankylosing spondylitis blood seemed to carry a telltale TCR beta motif made of several highly homologous variants.

With molecular barcodes, quantitative 5'-RACE was used to make the TCR beta libraries. TCRdb independently ran MiXCR on the 5' RACE reads; one entry per CDR3 protein. The repertoire consists of about 150,000 distinct CDR3 sequences, with approximately 44% occurring once and the leading ten covering around 15%. This CDR3 region has 13 residues. CDR1 and CDR2 from the germline V gene are MNHEY and SMNVEV (reference sequence). V lost 4 bases and J lost 6, with 13 bases in between. The gene calls are TRBV27 and TRBJ2-7, with D possibly matching TRBD2 (6 bases). The TCR originated in a male donor with ankylosing spondylitis. The sample comprised synovial fluid, either unsorted or a sorted T cell fraction (not recorded which). CDR3 protein: CASSWGEGSEQYF. For the CDR3, the DNA is TGTGCCAGCAGTTGGGGGGAAGGTAGCGAGCAGTACTTC.